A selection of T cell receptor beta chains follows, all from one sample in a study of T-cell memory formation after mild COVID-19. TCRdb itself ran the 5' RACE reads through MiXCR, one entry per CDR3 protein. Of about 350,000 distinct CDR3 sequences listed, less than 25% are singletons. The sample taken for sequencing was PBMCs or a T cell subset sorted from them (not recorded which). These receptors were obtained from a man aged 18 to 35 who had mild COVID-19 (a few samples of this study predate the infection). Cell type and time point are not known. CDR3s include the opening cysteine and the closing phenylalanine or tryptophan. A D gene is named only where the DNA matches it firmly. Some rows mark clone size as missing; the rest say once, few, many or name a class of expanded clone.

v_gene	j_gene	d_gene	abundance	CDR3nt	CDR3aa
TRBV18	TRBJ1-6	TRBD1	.	TGTGCCAGCTCACTTACACAGGGGAGGGATTCACCCCTCCACTTT	CASSLTQGRDSPLHF
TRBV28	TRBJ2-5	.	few	TGTGCCAGCAGTGCCCCTTCCGCAGGGTCCGGAGAGACCCAGTACTTC	CASSAPSAGSGETQYF
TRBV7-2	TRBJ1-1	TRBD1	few	TGTGCCAGCAGGCGGGACAGAGGGTTAGCTTTCTTT	CASRRDRGLAFF
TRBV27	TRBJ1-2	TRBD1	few	TGTGCCAGCACCTCTCTTGGACAGGGGGGCTACACCTTC	CASTSLGQGGYTF
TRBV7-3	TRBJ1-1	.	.	TGTGCCAGCAGCTTAGGAGGGGGTTGGACTGAAGCTTTCTTT	CASSLGGGWTEAFF
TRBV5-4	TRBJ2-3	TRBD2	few	TGTGCCAGCAGCTGGGTAGCGGGGTCCGGAAGCACAGATACGCAGTATTTT	CASSWVAGSGSTDTQYF
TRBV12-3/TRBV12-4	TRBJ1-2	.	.	TGTGCCAGTGGGGGAGCTCGGGGCTACACCTTC	CASGGARGYTF
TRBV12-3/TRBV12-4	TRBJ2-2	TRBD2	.	TGTGCCAGCAGTCCTCGCGGGGGGGCGCCCGGGGAGCTGTTTTTT	CASSPRGGAPGELFF
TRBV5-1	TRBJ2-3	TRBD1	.	TGCGCCAGCAGCTGGGGGACAGGGCCGGGGTCAGATACGCAGTATTTT	CASSWGTGPGSDTQYF
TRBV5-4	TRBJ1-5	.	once	TGTGCCAGCAGCAAGAAATCGGACAGCCCTGATGGGCCCCAGCATTTT	CASSKKSDSPDGPQHF
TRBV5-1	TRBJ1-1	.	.	TGCGCCAGCCGGTGGGAGGGAACAGAAGCTTTCTTT	CASRWEGTEAFF
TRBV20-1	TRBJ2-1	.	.	TGCAGTGCTAGAGATCCACAGTTTGGGGGCTCCTACAATGAGCAGTTCTTC	CSARDPQFGGSYNEQFF